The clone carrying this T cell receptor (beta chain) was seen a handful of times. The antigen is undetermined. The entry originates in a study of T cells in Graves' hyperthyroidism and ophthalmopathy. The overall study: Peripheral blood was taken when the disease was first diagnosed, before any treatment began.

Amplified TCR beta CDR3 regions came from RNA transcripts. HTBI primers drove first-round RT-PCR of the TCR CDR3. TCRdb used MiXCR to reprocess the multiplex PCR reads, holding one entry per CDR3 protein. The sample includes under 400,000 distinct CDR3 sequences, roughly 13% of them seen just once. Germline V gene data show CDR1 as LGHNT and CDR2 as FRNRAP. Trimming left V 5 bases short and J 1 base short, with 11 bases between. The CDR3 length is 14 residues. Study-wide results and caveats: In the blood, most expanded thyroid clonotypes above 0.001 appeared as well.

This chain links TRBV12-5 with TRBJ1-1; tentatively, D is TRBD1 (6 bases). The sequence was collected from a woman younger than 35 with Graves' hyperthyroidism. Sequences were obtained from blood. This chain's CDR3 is CASGPGGSNTEAFF. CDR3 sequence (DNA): TGTGCTAGTGGTCCGGGGGGCTCGAACACTGAAGCTTTCTTT. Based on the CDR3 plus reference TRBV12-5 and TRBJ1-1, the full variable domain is DARVTQTPRHKVTEMGQEVTMRCQPILGHNTVFWYRQTMMQGLELLAYFRNRAPLDDSGMPKDRFSAEMPDATLATLKIQPSEPRDSAVYFCASGPGGSNTEAFFGQGTRLTVV.